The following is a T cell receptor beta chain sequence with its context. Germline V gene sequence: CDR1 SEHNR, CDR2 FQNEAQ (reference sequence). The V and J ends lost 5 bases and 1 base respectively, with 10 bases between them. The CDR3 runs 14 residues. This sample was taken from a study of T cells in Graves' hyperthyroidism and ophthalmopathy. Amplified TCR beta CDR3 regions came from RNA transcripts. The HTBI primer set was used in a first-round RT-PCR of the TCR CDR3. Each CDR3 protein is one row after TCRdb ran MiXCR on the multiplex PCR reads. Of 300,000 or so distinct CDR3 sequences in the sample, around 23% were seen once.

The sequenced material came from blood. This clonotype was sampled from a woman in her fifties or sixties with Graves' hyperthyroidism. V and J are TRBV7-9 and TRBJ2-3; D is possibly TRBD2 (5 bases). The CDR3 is CASSLDSGTDTQYF. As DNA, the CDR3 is TGTGCCAGCAGCCTGGACTCAGGCACAGATACGCAGTATTTT. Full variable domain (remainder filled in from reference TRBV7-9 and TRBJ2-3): DTGVSQNPRHKITKRGQNVTFRCDPISEHNRLYWYRQTLGQGPEFLTYFQNEAQLEKSRLLSDRFSAERPKGSFSTLEIQRTEQGDSAMYLCASSLDSGTDTQYFGPGTRLTVL.